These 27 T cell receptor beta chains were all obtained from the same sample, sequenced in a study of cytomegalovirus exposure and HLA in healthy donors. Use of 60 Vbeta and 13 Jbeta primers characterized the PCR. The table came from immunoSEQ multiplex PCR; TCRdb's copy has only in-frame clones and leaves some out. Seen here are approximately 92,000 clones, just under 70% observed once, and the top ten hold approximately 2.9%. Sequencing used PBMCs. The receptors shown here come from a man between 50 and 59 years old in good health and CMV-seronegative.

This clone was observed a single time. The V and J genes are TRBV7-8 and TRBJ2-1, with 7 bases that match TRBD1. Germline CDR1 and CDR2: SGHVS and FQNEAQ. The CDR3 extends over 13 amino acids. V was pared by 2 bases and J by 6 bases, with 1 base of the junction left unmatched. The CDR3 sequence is CASSLNRGNEQFF. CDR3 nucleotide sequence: TGTGCCAGCAGCTTAAACAGGGGCAATGAGCAGTTCTTC. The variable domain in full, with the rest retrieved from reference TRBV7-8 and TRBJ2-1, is GAGVSQSPRYKVAKRGQDVALRCDPISGHVSLFWYQQALGQGPEFLTYFQNEAQLDKSGLPSDRFFAERPEGSVSTLKIQRTQQEDSAVYLCASSLNRGNEQFFGPGTRLTVL.

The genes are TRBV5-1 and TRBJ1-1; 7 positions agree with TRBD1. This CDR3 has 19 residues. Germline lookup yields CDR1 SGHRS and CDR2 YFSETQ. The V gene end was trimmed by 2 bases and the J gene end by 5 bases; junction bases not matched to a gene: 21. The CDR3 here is CASSLGATFLQGERTEAFF. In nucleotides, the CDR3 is TGCGCCAGCAGCTTAGGGGCTACCTTTCTTCAGGGGGAGCGGACTGAAGCTTTCTTT.

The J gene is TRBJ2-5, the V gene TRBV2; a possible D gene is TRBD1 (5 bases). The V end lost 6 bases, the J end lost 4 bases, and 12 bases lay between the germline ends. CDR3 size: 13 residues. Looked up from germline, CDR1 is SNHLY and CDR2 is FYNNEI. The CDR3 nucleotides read TGTGCCAGCAGGGGGAACACAGGAGAGACCCAGTACTTC. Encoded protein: CASRGNTGETQYF.

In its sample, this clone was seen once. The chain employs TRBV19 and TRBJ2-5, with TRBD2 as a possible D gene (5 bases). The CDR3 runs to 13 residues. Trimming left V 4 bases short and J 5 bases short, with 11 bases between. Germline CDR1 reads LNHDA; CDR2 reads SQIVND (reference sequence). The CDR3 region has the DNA TGTGCCAGTAGTAGGGGTGGCGGGGAGACCCAGTACTTC. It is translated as CASSRGGGETQYF. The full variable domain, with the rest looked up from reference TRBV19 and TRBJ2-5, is DGGITQSPKYLFRKEGQNVTLSCEQNLNHDAMYWYRQDPGQGLRLIYYSQIVNDFQKGDIAEGYSVSREKKESFPLTVTSAQKNPTAFYLCASSRGGGETQYFGPGTRLLVL.

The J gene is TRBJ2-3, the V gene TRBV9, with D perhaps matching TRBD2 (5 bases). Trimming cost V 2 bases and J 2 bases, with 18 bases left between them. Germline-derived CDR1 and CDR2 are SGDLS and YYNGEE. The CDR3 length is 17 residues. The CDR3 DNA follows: TGTGCCAGCAGCGTGACTATAAGCCGCTCTTACACAGATACGCAGTATTTT. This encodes CASSVTISRSYTDTQYF.

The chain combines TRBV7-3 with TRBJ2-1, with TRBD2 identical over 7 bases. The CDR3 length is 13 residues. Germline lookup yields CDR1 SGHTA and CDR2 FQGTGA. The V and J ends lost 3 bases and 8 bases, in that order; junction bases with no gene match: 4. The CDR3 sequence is CASSFSGVDEQFF. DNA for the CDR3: TGTGCCAGCAGCTTCAGCGGGGTTGATGAGCAGTTCTTC.

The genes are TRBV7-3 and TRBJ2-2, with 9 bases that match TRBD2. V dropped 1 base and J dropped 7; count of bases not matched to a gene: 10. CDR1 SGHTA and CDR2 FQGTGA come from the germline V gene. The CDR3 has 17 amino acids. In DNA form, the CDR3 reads TGTGCCAGCAGCTTAATTGCGGGGGGGCCTTGGGACGGGGAGCTGTTTTTT. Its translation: CASSLIAGGPWDGELFF.

The CDR3 nucleotides read TGTGCCAGCAGCTTGGTCTGGCAGGAAGTCACCGGGGAGCTGTTTTTT. Residues: CASSLVWQEVTGELFF. This chain links TRBV5-6 with TRBJ2-2; D is ambiguous. The CDR3 contains 16 residues. CDR1 is SGHDT, CDR2 YYEEEE, per germline. The V end was cut by 0 bases, the J end by 4 bases, with 13 bases between.

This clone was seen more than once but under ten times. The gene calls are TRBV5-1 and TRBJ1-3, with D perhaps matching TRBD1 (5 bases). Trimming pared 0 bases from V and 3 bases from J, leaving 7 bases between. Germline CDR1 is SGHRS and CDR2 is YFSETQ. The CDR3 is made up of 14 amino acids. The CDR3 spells CASSLDTGGNTIYF. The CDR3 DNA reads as TGCGCCAGCAGCTTGGATACAGGTGGAAACACCATATATTTT. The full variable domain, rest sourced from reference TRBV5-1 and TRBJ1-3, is KAGVTQTPRYLIKTRGQQVTLSCSPISGHRSVSWYQQTPGQGLQFLFEYFSETQRNKGNFPGRFSGRQFSNSRSEMNVSTLELGDSALYLCASSLDTGGNTIYFGEGSWLTVV.

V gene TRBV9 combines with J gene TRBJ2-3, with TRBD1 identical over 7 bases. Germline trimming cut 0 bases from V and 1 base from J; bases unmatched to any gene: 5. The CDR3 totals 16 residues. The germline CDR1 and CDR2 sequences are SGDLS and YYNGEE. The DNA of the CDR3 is TGTGCCAGCAGCGTAGAATACGGGACAGGCACAGATACGCAGTATTTT. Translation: CASSVEYGTGTDTQYF.

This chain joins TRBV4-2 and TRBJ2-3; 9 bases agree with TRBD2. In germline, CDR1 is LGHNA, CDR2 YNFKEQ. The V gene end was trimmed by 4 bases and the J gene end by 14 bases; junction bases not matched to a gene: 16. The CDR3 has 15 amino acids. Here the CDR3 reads CASSLKLASGVSRYF. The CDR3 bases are TGTGCCAGCAGCCTCAAGCTGGCTAGCGGGGTATCGCGGTATTTT.

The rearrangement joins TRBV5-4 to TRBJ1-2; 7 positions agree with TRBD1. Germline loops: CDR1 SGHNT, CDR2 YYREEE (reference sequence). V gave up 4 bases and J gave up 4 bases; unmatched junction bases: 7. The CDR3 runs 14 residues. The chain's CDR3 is CASSLTGLGYGYTF. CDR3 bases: TGTGCCAGCAGCCTGACAGGGTTAGGCTATGGCTACACCTTC. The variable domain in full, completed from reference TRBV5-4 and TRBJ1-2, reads ETGVTQSPTHLIKTRGQQVTLRCSSQSGHNTVSWYQQALGQGPQFIFQYYREEENGRGNFPPRFSGLQFPNYSSELNVNALELDDSALYLCASSLTGLGYGYTFGSGTRLTVV.

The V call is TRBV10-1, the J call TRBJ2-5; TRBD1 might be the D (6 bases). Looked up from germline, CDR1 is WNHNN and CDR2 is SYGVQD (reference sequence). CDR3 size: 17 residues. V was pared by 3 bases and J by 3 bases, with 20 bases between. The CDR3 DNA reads TGCGCCAGCAGTGATCCTAGACTACCCGGACAGAAAGAGACCCAGTACTTC. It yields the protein CASSDPRLPGQKETQYF.

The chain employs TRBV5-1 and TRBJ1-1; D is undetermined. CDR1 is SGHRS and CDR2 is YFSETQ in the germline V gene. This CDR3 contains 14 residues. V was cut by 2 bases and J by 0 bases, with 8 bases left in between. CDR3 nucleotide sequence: TGCGCCAGCAGCTTTGACACGATGAACACTGAAGCTTTCTTT. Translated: CASSFDTMNTEAFF.

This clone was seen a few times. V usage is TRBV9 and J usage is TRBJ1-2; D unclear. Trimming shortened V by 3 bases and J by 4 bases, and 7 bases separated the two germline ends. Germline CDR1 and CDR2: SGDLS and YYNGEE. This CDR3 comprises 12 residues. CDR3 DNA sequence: TGTGCCAGCAGCGGTGGGAGCTATGGCTACACCTTC. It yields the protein CASSGGSYGYTF.

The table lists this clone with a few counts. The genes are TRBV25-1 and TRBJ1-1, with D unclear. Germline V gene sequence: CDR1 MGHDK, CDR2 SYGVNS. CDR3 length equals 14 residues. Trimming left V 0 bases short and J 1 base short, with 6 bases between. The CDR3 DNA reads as TGTGCCAGCAGTGAATACCCTAAGAACACTGAAGCTTTCTTT. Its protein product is CASSEYPKNTEAFF.

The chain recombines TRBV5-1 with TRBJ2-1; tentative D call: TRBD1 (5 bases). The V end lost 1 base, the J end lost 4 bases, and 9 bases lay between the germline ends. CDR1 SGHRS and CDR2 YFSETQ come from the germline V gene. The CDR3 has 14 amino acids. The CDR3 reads CASSLIGDYNEQFF. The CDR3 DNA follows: TGCGCCAGCAGCTTGATAGGGGATTACAATGAGCAGTTCTTC.

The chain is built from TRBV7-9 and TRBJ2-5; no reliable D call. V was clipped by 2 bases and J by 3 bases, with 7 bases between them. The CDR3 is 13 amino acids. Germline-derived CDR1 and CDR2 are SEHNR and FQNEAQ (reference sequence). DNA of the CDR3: TGTGCCAGCAGCTTATATGGAGAAGAGACCCAGTACTTC. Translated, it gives CASSLYGEETQYF. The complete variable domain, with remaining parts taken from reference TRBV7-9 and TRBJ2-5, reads DTGVSQNPRHKITKRGQNVTFRCDPISEHNRLYWYRQTLGQGPEFLTYFQNEAQLEKSRLLSDRFSAERPKGSFSTLEIQRTEQGDSAMYLCASSLYGEETQYFGPGTRLLVL.

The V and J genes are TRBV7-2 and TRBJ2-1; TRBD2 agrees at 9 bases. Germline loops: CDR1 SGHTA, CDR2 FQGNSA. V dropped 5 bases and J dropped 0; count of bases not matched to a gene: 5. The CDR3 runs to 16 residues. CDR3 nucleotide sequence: TGTGCCAGCAGCCTTAGCGGGGGAAGCTCCTACAATGAGCAGTTCTTC. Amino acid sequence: CASSLSGGSSYNEQFF.

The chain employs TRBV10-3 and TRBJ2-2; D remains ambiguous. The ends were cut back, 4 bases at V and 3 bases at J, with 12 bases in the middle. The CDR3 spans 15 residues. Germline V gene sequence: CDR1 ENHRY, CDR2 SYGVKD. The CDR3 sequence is CAISGGGEDTGELFF. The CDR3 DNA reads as TGTGCCATCAGTGGTGGCGGTGAAGACACCGGGGAGCTGTTTTTT.

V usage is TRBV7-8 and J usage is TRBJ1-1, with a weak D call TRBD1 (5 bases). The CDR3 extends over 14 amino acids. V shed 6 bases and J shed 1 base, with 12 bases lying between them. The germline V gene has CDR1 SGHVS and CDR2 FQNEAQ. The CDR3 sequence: CASRRGGGNTEAFF. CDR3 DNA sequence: TGTGCCAGCAGACGCGGGGGAGGGAACACTGAAGCTTTCTTT.

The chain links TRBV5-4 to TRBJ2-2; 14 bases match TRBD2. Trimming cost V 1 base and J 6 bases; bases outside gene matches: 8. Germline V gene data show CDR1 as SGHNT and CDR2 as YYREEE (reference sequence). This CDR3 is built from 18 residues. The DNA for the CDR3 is TGTGCCAGCAGCTTGAAGGGACTAGCGGGAGTTGATTCCGGGGAGCTGTTTTTT. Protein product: CASSLKGLAGVDSGELFF.

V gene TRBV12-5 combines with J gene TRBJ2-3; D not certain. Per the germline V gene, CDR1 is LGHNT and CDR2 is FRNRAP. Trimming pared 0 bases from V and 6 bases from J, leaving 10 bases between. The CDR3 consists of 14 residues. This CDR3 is CASGLVLALDTQYF. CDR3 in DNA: TGTGCTAGTGGTTTGGTACTTGCATTGGATACGCAGTATTTT.

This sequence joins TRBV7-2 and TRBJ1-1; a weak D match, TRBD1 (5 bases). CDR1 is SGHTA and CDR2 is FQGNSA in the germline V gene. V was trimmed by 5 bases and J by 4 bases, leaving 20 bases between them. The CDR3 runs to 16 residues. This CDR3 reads CASSPAGLRGGTEAFF. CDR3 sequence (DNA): TGTGCCAGCAGCCCAGCTGGGCTCCGGGGGGGCACTGAAGCTTTCTTT.

DNA for the CDR3: TGTGCCAGCAGTTTATGGACTAGCGGGGGGGACAATGAGCAGTTCTTC. It yields the protein CASSLWTSGGDNEQFF. The chain employs TRBV27 and TRBJ2-1, with 15 bases aligning to TRBD2. J was trimmed by 5 bases and V by 1 base; bases with no gene match: 0. This CDR3 region has 16 residues. CDR1 and CDR2 from the germline V gene are MNHEY and SMNVEV (reference sequence).

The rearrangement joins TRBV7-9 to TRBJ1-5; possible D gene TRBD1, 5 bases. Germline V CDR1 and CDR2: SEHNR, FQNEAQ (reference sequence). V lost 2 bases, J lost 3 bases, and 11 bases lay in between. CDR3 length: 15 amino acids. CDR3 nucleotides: TGTGCCAGCAGCTTACAGGGTTTTGACAATCAGCCCCAGCATTTT. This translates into CASSLQGFDNQPQHF.

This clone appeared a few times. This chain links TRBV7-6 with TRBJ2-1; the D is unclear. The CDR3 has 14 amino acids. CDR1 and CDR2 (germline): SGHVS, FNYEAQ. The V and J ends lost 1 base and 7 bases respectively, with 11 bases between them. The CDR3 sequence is CASSLVGSRNEQFF. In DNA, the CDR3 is TGTGCCAGCAGCTTAGTGGGCAGCCGGAATGAGCAGTTCTTC.